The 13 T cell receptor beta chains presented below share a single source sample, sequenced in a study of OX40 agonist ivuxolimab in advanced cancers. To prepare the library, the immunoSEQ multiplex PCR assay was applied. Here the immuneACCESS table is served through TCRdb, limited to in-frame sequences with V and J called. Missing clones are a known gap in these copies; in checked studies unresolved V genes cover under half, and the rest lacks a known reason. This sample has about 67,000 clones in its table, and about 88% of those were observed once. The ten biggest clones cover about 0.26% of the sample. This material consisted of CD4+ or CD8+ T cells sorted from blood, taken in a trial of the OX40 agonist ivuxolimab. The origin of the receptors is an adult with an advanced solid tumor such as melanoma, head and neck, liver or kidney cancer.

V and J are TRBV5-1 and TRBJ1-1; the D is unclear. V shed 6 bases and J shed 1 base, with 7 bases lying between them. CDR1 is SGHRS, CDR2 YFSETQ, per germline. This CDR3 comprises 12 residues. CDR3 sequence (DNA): TGCGCCAGCAATGGAGCGAACACTGAAGCTTTCTTT. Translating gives CASNGANTEAFF. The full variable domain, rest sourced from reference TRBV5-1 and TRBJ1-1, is KAGVTQTPRYLIKTRGQQVTLSCSPISGHRSVSWYQQTPGQGLQFLFEYFSETQRNKGNFPGRFSGRQFSNSRSEMNVSTLELGDSALYLCASNGANTEAFFGQGTRLTVV.

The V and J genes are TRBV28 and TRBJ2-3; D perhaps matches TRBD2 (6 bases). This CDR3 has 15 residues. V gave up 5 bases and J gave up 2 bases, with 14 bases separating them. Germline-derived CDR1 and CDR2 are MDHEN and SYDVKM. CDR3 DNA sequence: TGTGCCAGCAGTGTACCGGGACTCAACACAGATACGCAGTATTTT. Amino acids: CASSVPGLNTDTQYF.

CDR3 sequence (DNA): TGTGCCAGCAGCTGGGTAGAGGGGGCCCAAGGGACTGAAGCTTTCTTT. Amino acids: CASSWVEGAQGTEAFF. The chain uses TRBV2 and TRBJ1-1; 7 nucleotides agree with TRBD1. The V gene end was trimmed by 6 bases and the J gene end by 5 bases; junction bases not matched to a gene: 15. Germline CDR1 SNHLY, CDR2 FYNNEI. The CDR3 runs 16 residues. Filled out from reference TRBV2 and TRBJ1-1, the complete variable domain reads EPEVTQTPSHQVTQMGQEVILRCVPISNHLYFYWYRQILGQKVEFLVSFYNNEISEKSEIFDDQFSVERPDGSNFTLKIRSTKLEDSAMYFCASSWVEGAQGTEAFFGQGTRLTVV.

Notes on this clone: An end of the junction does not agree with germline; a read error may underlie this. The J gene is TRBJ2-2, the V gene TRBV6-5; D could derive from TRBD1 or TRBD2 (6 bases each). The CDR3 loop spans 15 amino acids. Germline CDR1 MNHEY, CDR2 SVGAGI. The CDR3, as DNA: TGTGCCAGCAGTAGAATAGGGGGGAACTCCGGGGAGCTGTTTTTT. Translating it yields CASSRIGGNSGELFF.

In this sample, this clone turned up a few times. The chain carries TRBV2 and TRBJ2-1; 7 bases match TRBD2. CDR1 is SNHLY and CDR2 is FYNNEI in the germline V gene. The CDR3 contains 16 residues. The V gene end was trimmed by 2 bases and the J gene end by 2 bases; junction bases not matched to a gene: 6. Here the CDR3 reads CASSESKAGPYNEQFF. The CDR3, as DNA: TGTGCCAGCAGTGAAAGTAAAGCGGGACCCTACAATGAGCAGTTCTTC.

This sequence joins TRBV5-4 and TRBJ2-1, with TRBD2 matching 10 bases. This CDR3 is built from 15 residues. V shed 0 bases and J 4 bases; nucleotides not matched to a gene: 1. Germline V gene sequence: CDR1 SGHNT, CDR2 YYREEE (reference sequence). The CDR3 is CASSLVAGGYNEQFF. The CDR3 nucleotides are TGTGCCAGCAGCTTGGTAGCGGGAGGATACAATGAGCAGTTCTTC. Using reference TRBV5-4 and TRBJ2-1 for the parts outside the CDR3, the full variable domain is ETGVTQSPTHLIKTRGQQVTLRCSSQSGHNTVSWYQQALGQGPQFIFQYYREEENGRGNFPPRFSGLQFPNYSSELNVNALELDDSALYLCASSLVAGGYNEQFFGPGTRLTVL.

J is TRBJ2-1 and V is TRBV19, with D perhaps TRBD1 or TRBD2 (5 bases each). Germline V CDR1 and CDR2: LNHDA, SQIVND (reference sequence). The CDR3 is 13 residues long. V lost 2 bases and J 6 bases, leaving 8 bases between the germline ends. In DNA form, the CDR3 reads TGTGCCAGTAGTATAAGGGACGGCAATGAGCAGTTCTTC. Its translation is CASSIRDGNEQFF.

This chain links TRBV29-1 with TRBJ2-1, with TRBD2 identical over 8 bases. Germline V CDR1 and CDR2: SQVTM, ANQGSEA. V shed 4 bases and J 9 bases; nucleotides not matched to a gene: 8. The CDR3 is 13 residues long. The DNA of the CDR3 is TGCAGCGTTGGGGAAGCGGGAGTGGGTGAGCAGTTCTTC. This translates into CSVGEAGVGEQFF.

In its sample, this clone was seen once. This chain's CDR3 is CATKVGGSYDEQYF. For the CDR3, the DNA is TGTGCCACCAAGGTGGGGGGGTCATACGACGAGCAGTACTTC. The V and J genes are TRBV6-1 and TRBJ2-7; 7 bases map to TRBD2. Germline trimming cut 10 bases from V and 5 bases from J; bases unmatched to any gene: 14. From germline, CDR1 is MNHNS and CDR2 SASEGT. The CDR3 runs 14 residues.

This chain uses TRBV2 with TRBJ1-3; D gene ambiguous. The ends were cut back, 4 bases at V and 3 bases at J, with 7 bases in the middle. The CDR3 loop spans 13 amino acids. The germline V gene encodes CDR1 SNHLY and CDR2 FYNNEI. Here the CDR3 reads CASSVLGGNTIYF. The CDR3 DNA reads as TGTGCCAGCAGTGTGTTGGGTGGAAACACCATATATTTT.

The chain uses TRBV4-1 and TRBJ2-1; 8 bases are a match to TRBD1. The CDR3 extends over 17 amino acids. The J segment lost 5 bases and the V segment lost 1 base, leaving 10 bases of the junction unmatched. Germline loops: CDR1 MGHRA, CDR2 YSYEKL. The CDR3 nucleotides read TGCGCCAGCAGCCAAGCCTCGACAGGGGACAGACACAATGAGCAGTTCTTC. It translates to CASSQASTGDRHNEQFF.

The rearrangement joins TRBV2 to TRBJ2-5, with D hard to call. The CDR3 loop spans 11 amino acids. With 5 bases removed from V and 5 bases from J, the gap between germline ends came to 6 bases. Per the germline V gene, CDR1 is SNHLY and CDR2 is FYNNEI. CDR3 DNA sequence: TGTGCCAGCAGTTCCTCCGAGACCCAGTACTTC. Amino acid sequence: CASSSSETQYF. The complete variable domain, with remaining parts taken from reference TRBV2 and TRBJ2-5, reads EPEVTQTPSHQVTQMGQEVILRCVPISNHLYFYWYRQILGQKVEFLVSFYNNEISEKSEIFDDQFSVERPDGSNFTLKIRSTKLEDSAMYFCASSSSETQYFGPGTRLLVL.

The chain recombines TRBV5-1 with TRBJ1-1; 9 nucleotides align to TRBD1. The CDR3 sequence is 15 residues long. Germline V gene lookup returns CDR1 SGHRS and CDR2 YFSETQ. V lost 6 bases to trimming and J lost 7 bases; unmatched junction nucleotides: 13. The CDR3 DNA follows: TGCGCCAGCACCAAGCTTGGACAGGGGACGGGTGAAGCTTTCTTT. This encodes CASTKLGQGTGEAFF. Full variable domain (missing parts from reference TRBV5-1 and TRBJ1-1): KAGVTQTPRYLIKTRGQQVTLSCSPISGHRSVSWYQQTPGQGLQFLFEYFSETQRNKGNFPGRFSGRQFSNSRSEMNVSTLELGDSALYLCASTKLGQGTGEAFFGQGTRLTVV.